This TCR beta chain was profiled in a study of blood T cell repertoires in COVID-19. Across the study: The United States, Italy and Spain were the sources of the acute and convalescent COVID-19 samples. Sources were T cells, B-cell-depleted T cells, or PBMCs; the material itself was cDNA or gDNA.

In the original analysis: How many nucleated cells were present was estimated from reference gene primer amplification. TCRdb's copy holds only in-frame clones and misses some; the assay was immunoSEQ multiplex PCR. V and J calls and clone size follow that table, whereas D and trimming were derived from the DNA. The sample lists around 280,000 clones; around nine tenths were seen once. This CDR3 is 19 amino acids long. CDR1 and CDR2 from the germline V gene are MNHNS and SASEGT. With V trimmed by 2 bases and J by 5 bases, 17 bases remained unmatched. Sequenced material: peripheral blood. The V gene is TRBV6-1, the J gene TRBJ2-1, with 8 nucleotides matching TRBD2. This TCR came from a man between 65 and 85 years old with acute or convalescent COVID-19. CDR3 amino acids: CASSEWRGVAGTNNNEQFF. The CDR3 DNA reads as TGTGCCAGCAGTGAATGGAGGGGTGTAGCGGGAACGAACAACAATGAGCAGTTCTTC.